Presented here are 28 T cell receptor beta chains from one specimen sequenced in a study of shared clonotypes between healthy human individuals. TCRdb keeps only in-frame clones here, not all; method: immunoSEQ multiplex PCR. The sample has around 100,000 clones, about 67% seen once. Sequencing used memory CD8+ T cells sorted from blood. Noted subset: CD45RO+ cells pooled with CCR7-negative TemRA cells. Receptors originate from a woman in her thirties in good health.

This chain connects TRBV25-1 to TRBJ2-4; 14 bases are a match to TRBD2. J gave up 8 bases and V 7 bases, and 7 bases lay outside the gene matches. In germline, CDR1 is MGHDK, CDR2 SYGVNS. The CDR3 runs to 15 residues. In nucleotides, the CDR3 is TGTGCCAGCACATCGACTAGCGGGAGGGATGACATTCAGTACTTC. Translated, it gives CASTSTSGRDDIQYF.

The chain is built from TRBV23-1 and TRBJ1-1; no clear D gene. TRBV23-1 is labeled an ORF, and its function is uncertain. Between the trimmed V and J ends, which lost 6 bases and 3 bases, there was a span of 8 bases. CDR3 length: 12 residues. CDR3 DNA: TGCGCCAGCAGGGATTGTCACACTGAAGCTTTCTTT. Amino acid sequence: CASRDCHTEAFF.

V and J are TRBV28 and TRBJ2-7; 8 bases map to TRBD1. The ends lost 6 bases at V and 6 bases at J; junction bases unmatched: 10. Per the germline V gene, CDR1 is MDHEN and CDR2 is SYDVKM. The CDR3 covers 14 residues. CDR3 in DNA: TGTGCCAGCAGCATCCGGACAGGGTGGAGCGAGCAGTACTTC. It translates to CASSIRTGWSEQYF.

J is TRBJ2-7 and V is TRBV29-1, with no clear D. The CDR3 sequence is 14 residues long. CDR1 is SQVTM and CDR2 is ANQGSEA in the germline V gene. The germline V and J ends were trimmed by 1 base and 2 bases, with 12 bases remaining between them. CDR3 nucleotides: TGCAGCGTTGAAGGTGGCGCCGCCGCCTACGAGCAGTACTTC. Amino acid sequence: CSVEGGAAAYEQYF.

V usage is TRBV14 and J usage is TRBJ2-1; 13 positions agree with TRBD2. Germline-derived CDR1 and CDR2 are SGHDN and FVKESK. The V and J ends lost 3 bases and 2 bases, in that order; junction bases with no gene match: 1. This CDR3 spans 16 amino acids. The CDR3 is CASSQTSGRPYNEQFF. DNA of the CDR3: TGTGCCAGCAGCCAGACTAGCGGGAGGCCCTACAATGAGCAGTTCTTC. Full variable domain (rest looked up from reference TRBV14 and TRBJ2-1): EAGVTQFPSHSVIEKGQTVTLRCDPISGHDNLYWYRRVMGKEIKFLLHFVKESKQDESGMPNNRFLAERTGGTYSTLKVQPAELEDSGVYFCASSQTSGRPYNEQFFGPGTRLTVL.

The CDR3 nucleotides are TGTGCCAGCAGCCCAGCGTATAGCAATCAGCCCCAGCATTTT. Encoded protein: CASSPAYSNQPQHF. The chain couples TRBV2 to TRBJ1-5, with D uncertain. The CDR3 extends over 14 amino acids. With 6 bases removed from V and 0 bases from J, the gap between germline ends came to 9 bases. Germline V gene lookup returns CDR1 SNHLY and CDR2 FYNNEI. The whole variable domain, filled in from reference TRBV2 and TRBJ1-5, reads EPEVTQTPSHQVTQMGQEVILRCVPISNHLYFYWYRQILGQKVEFLVSFYNNEISEKSEIFDDQFSVERPDGSNFTLKIRSTKLEDSAMYFCASSPAYSNQPQHFGDGTRLSIL.

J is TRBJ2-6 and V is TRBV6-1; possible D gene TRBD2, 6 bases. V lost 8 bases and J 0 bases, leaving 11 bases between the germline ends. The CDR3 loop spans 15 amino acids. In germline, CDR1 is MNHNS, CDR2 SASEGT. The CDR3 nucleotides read TGTGCCAGCCGGGACGGGGGCTCTGGGGCCAACGTCCTGACTTTC. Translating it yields CASRDGGSGANVLTF.

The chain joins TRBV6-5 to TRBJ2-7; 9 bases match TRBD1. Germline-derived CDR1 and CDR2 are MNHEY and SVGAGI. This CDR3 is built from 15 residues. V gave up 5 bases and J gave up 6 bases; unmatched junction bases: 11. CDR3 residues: CASSRDRGSFGEQYF. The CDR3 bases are TGTGCCAGCAGTCGCGACAGGGGGTCGTTTGGCGAGCAGTACTTC.

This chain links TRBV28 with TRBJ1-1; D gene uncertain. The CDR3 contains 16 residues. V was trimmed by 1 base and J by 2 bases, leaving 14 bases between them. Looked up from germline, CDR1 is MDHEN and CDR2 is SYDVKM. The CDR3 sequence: CASSLLGWTDNTEAFF. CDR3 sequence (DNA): TGTGCCAGCAGTTTATTAGGATGGACGGACAACACTGAAGCTTTCTTT.

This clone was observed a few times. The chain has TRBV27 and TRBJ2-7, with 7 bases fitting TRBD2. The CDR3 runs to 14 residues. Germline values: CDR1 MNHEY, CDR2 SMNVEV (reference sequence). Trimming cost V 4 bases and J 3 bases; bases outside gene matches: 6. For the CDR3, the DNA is TGTGCCAGCAGTTCCTTAGCGGGCGGCTACGAGCAGTACTTC. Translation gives CASSSLAGGYEQYF.

This CDR3 reads CASSIDASSGANVLTF. The CDR3 bases are TGTGCCAGTAGTATAGACGCAAGCTCTGGGGCCAACGTCCTGACTTTC. The chain is built from TRBV19 and TRBJ2-6; D gene uncertain. Germline-derived CDR1 and CDR2 are LNHDA and SQIVND (reference sequence). This CDR3 has 16 amino acids. Deletions cut 0 bases from V and 0 bases from J, with 6 bases between.

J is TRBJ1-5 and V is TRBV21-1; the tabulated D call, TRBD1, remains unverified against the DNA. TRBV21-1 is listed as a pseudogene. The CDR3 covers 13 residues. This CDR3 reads CASSRDIFQPQHF. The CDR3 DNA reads TGTGCCAGCAGCAGGGACATTTTTCAGCCCCAGCATTTT.

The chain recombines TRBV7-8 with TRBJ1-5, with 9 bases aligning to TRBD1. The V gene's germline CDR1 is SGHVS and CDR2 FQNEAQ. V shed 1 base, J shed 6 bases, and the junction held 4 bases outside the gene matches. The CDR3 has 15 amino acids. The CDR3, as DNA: TGTGCCAGCAGCTTAGACAGGGGGCCCAGTCAGCCCCAGCATTTT. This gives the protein CASSLDRGPSQPQHF. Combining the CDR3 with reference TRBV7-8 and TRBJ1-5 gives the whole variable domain GAGVSQSPRYKVAKRGQDVALRCDPISGHVSLFWYQQALGQGPEFLTYFQNEAQLDKSGLPSDRFFAERPEGSVSTLKIQRTQQEDSAVYLCASSLDRGPSQPQHFGDGTRLSIL.

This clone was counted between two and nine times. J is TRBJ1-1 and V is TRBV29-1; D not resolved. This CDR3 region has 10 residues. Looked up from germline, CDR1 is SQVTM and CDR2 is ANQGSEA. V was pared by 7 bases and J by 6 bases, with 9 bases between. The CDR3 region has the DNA TGCAGCGCACTTACCCCTGAAGCTTTCTTT. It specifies CSALTPEAFF.

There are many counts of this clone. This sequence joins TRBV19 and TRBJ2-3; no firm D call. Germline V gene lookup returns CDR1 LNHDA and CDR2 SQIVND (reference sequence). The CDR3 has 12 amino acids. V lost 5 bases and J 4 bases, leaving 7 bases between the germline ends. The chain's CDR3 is CASSSGADTQYF. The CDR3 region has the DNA TGTGCCAGTAGTTCGGGCGCAGATACGCAGTATTTT.

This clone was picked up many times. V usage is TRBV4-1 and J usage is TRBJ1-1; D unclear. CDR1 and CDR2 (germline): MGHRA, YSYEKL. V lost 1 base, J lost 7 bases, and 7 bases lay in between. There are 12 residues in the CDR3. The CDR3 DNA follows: TGCGCCAGCAGCCAAGGGGCGGATGAAGCTTTCTTT. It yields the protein CASSQGADEAFF.

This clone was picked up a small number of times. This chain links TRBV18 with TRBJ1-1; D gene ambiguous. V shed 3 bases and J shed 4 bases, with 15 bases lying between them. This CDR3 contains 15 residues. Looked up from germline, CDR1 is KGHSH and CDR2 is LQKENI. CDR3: CASSPLASRFTEAFF. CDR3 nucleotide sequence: TGTGCCAGCTCACCCCTCGCGAGCAGATTCACTGAAGCTTTCTTT. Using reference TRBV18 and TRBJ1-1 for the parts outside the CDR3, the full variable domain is NAGVMQNPRHLVRRRGQEARLRCSPMKGHSHVYWYRQLPEEGLKFMVYLQKENIIDESGMPKERFSAEFPKEGPSILRIQQVVRGDSAAYFCASSPLASRFTEAFFGQGTRLTVV.

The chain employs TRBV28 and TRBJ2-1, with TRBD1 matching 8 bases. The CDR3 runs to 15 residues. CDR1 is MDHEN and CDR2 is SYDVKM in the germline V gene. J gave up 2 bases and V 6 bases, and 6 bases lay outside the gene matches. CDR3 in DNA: TGTGCCAGCAGACCAGGGGGCTCGACCTACAATGAGCAGTTCTTC. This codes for CASRPGGSTYNEQFF.

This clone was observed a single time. In DNA, the CDR3 is TGTGCCAGCAGTCCCCTTGGGGGTGGCTACACCTTC. The encoded protein is CASSPLGGGYTF. V usage is TRBV27 and J usage is TRBJ1-2, with TRBD1 as a possible D gene (5 bases). Trimming pared 5 bases from V and 7 bases from J, leaving 11 bases between. Germline CDR1 is MNHEY and CDR2 is SMNVEV (reference sequence). The CDR3 has 12 residues.

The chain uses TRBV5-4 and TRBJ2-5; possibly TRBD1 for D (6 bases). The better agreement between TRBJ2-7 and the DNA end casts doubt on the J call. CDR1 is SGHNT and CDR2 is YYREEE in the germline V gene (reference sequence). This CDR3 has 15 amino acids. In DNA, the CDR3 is TGTGCCAGCAGAGCAGGGGACCCCGGGGACAACGAGCAGTACTTC. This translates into CASRAGDPGDNEQYF.

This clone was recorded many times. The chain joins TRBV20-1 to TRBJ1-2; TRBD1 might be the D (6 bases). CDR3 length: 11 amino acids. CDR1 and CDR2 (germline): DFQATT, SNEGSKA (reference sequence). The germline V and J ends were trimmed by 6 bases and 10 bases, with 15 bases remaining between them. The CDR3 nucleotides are TGCAGTGCCTCAAGACAGGTCTCCTACACCTTC. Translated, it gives CSASRQVSYTF.

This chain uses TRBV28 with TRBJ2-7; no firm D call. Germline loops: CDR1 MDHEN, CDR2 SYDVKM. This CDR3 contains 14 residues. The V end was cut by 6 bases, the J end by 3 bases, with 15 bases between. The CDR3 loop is CASRRSPGGYEQYF. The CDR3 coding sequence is TGTGCCAGCAGACGGTCCCCCGGCGGCTACGAGCAGTACTTC.

DNA for the CDR3: TGTGCCAGCAGCCAAGATTTTTCAGGAAGGCCCTACAATGAGCAGTTCTTC. Its protein is CASSQDFSGRPYNEQFF. The genes are TRBV4-2 and TRBJ2-1; no clear D. This CDR3 is 17 amino acids long. The germline V and J ends were trimmed by 0 bases and 2 bases, with 14 bases remaining between them. Germline CDR1 and CDR2: LGHNA and YNFKEQ.

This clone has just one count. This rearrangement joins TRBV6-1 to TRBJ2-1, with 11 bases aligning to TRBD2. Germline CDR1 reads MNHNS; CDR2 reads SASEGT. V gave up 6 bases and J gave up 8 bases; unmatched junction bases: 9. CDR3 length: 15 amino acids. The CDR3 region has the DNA TGTGCCAGCAGGTCCCTAGCGGGAGGCGCAGATGAGCAGTTCTTC. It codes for CASRSLAGGADEQFF.

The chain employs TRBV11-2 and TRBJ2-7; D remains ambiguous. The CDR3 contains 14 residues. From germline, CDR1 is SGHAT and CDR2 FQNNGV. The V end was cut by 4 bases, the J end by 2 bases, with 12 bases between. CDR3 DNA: TGTGCCAGCAGCTCTGCCCCAGGTCCCTACGAGCAGTACTTC. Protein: CASSSAPGPYEQYF.

The CDR3 DNA is TGTGCCAGCAGTGGGGGACCGATCAATGAGCAGTTCTTC. Translation: CASSGGPINEQFF. This chain connects TRBV6-5 to TRBJ2-1; D possibly matches TRBD1 or TRBD2 (5 bases each). This CDR3 comprises 13 residues. CDR1 is MNHEY and CDR2 is SVGAGI in the germline V gene. Trimming stripped 5 bases from V and 6 bases from J, with 11 bases between.

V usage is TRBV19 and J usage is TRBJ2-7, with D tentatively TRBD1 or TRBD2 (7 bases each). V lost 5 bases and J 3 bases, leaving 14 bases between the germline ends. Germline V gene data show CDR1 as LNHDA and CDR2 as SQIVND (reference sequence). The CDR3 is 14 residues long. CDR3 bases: TGTGCCAGTAGTGTGACAGGGAGGGACTACGAGCAGTACTTC. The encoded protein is CASSVTGRDYEQYF.

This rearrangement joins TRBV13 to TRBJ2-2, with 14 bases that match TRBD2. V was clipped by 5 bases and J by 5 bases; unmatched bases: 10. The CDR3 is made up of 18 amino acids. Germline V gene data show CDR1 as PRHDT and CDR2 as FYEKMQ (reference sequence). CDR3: CASSPGLAGGEQTGELFF. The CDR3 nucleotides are TGTGCCAGCAGCCCTGGACTAGCGGGAGGTGAACAAACCGGGGAGCTGTTTTTT.